This TCR beta chain was sequenced in a study of type 1 regulatory T cells. Study-level information: An in vitro protocol generated T-allo10, a Tr1-enriched, alloantigen-specific CD4 T cell product.

One entry per CDR3 protein, called by TCRdb with MiXCR from the reads. The sample shows over 90,000 distinct CDR3 sequences, roughly 30% of them seen only once. CDR1 is DFQATT, CDR2 SNEGSKA, per germline (reference sequence). There are 14 residues in the CDR3. V was clipped by 5 bases and J by 7 bases; unmatched bases: 14. This clonotype occurred many times. The chain joins TRBV20-1 to TRBJ2-7; 7 nucleotides line up with TRBD2. The sequenced sample was CD4+ T cells, either the whole sample or a sorted fraction (not recorded which). The clonotype was recovered from a human donor in good health. The CDR3 nucleotides read TGCAGTGCTGCCCGTTCAAGCGGGGCCAATGAGCAGTACTTC. Its protein product is CSAARSSGANEQYF.